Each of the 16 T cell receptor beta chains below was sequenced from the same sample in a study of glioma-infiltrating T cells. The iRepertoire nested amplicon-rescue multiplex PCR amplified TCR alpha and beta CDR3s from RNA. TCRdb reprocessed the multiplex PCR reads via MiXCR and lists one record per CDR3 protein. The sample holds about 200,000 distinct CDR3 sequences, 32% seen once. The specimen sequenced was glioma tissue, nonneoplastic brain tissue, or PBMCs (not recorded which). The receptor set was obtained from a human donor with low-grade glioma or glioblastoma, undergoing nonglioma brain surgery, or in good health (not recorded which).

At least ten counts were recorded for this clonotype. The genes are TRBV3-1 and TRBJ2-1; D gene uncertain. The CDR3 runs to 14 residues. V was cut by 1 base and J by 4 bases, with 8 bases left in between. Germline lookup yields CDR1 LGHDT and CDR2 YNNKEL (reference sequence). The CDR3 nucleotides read TGTGCCAGCAGCCAAGCCTCCCTGTACAATGAGCAGTTCTTC. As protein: CASSQASLYNEQFF.

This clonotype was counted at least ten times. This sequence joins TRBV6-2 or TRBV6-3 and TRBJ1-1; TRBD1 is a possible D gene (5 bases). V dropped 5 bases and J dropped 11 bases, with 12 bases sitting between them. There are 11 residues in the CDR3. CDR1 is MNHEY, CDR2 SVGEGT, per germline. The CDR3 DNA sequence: TGTGCCAGCAGTCAAGGGACGGACGCTTTCTTT. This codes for CASSQGTDAFF.

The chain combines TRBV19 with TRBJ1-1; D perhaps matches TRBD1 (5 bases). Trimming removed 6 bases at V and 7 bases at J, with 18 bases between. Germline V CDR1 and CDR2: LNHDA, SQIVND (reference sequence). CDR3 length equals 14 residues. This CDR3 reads CASRGLGVGGEAFF. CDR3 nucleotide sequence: TGTGCCAGTAGGGGTCTGGGGGTTGGGGGTGAAGCTTTCTTT.

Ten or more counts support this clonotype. The CDR3 region is CASRPGQGVWYTEAFF. As DNA, the CDR3 is TGTGCCAGCAGACCCGGACAGGGTGTCTGGTACACTGAAGCTTTCTTT. V and J are TRBV6-7 and TRBJ1-1, with 8 bases lining up with TRBD1. TRBV6-7 is reported as an ORF; its role is uncertain. Trimming took 6 bases from V and 3 from J; bases not matched to a gene: 12. The length of the CDR3 is 16 residues.

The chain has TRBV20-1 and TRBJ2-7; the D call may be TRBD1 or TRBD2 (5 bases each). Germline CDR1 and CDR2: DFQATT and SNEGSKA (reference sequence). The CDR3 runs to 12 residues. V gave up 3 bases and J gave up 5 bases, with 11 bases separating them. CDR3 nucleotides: TGCAGTGCTAGGGGGGATTACAACGAGCAGTACTTC. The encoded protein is CSARGDYNEQYF.

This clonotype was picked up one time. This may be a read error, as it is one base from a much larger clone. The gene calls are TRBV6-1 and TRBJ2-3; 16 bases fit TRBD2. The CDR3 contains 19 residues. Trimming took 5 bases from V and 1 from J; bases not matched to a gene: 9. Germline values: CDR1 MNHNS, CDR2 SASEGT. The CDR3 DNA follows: TGTGCCAGCAGTCGCACCGGGACTAGCGGGGGGGCGCGCACAGATACGCAGTATTTT. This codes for CASSRTGTSGGARTDTQYF.

This chain's CDR3 is CASSLLAGGLETQYF. Here the CDR3 DNA reads TGTGCCAGCAGCCTACTAGCGGGAGGGCTGGAGACCCAGTACTTC. The V call is TRBV7-2, the J call TRBJ2-7, with 13 positions matching TRBD2. The DNA end favors TRBJ2-5, so the J call may be wrong. Germline-derived CDR1 and CDR2 are SGHTA and FQGNSA. This CDR3 contains 15 residues.

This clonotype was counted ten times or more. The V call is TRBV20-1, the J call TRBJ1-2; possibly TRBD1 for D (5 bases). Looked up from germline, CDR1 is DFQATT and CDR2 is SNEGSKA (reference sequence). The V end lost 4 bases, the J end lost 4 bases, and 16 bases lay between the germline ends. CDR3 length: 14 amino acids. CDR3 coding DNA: TGCAGTGCTATCAACCGGGACTCGTCCTATGGCTACACCTTC. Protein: CSAINRDSSYGYTF.

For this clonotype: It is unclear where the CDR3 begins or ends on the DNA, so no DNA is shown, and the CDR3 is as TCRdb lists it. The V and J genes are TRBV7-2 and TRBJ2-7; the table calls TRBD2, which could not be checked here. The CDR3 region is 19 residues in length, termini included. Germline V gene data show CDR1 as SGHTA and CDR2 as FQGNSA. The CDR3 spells CASSFYICSATAGVNEQYF.

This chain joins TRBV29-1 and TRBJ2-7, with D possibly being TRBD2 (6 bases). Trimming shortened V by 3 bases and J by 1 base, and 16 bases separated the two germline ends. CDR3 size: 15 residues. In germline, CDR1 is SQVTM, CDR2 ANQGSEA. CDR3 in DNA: TGCAGCGTTGAGTTCGGCGGGGATTATTCCTACGAGCAGTACTTC. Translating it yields CSVEFGGDYSYEQYF.

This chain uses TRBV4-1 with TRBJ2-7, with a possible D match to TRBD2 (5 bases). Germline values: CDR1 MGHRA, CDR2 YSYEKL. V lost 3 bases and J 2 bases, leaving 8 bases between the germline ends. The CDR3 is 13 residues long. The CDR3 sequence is CASSHPGTYEQYF. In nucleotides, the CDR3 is TGCGCCAGCAGCCATCCGGGGACCTACGAGCAGTACTTC.

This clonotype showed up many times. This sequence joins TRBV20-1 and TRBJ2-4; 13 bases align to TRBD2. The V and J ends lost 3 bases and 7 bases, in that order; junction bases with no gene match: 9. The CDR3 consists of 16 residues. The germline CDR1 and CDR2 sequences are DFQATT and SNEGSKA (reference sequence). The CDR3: CSARGTSGDPRNIQYF. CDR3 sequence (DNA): TGCAGTGCTAGGGGGACTAGCGGGGACCCAAGGAACATTCAGTACTTC.

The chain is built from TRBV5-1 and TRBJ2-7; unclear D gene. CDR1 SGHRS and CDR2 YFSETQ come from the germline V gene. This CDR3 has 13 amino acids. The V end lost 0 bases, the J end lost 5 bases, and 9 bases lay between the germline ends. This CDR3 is CASSLGQDHEQYF. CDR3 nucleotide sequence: TGCGCCAGCAGCTTGGGGCAGGACCACGAGCAGTACTTC.

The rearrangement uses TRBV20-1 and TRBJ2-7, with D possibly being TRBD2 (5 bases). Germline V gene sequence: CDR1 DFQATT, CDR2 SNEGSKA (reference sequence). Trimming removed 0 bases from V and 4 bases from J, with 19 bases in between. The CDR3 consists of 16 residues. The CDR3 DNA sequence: TGCAGTGCTAGAGAAAGGACCAGCGGTCTTAGGTACGAGCAGTACTTC. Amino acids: CSARERTSGLRYEQYF.

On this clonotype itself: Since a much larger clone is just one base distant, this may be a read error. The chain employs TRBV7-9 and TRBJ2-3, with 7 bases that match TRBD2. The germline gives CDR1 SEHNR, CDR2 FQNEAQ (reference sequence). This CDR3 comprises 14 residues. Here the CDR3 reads CASTAGRAGDTKYF. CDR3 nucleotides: TGTGCCAGCACCGCGGGGAGGGCGGGAGATACGAAGTATTTT.

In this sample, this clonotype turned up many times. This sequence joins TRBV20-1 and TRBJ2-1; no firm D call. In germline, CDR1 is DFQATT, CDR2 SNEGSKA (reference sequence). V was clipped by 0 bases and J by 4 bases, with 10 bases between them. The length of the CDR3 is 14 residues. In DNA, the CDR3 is TGCAGTGCTAGAGAGGAGCAAGGGTACAATGAGCAGTTCTTC. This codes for CSAREEQGYNEQFF.